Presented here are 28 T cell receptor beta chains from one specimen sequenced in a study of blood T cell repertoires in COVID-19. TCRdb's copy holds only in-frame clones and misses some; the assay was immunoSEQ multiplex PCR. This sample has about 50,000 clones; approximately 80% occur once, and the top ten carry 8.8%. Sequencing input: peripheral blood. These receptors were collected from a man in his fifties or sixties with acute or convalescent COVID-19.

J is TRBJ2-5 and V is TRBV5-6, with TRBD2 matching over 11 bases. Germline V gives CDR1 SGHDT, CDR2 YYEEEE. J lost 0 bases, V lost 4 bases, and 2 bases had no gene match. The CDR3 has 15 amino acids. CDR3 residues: CASSGGLADQETQYF. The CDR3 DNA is TGTGCCAGCAGCGGGGGACTAGCGGACCAAGAGACCCAGTACTTC.

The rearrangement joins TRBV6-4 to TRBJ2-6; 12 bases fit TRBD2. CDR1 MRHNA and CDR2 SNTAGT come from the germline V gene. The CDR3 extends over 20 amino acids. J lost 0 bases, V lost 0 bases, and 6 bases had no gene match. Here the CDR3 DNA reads TGTGCCAGCAGTGACTCGGGTCTAGCGGGGGGGCTCTCTGGGGCCAACGTCCTGACTTTC. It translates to CASSDSGLAGGLSGANVLTF.

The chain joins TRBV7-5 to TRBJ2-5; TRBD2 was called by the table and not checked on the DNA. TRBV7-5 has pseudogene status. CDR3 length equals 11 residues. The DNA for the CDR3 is TGTGTCAGAAGCAGAGAAGAGACCCAGTACTTC. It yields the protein CVRSREETQYF.

In nucleotides, the CDR3 is TGTGCCAGCAGCCCCGGGCTAGCGGGGAGCGATGAGCAGTTCTTC. Its translation: CASSPGLAGSDEQFF. The chain is built from TRBV2 and TRBJ2-1; TRBD2 aligns across 9 bases. This CDR3 comprises 15 residues. CDR1 is SNHLY and CDR2 is FYNNEI in the germline V gene. J lost 8 bases, V lost 6 bases, and 11 bases had no gene match.

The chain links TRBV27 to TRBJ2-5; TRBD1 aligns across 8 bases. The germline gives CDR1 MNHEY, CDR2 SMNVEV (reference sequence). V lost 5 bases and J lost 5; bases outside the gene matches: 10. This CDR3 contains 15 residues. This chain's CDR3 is CASSPSTGEDETQYF. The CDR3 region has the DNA TGTGCCAGCAGTCCTTCGACAGGGGAGGATGAGACCCAGTACTTC.

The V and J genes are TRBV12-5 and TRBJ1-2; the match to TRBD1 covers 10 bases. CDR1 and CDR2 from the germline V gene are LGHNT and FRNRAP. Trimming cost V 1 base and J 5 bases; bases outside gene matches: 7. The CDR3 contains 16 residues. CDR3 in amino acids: CASGLAMTGGGYGYTF. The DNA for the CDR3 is TGTGCTAGTGGTTTGGCGATGACAGGGGGCGGGTATGGCTACACCTTC.

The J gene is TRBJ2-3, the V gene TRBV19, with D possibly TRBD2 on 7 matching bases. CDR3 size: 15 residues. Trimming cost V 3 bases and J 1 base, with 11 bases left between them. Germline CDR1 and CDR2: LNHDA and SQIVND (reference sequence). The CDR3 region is CASSMTGGRTDTQYF. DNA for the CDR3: TGTGCCAGTAGTATGACCGGGGGGCGCACAGATACGCAGTATTTT.

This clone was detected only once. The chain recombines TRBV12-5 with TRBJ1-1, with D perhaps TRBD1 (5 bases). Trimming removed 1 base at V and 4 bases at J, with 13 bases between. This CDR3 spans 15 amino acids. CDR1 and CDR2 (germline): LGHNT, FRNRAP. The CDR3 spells CASGLGEGVRTEAFF. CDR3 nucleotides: TGTGCTAGTGGTTTGGGAGAAGGGGTGCGCACTGAAGCTTTCTTT.

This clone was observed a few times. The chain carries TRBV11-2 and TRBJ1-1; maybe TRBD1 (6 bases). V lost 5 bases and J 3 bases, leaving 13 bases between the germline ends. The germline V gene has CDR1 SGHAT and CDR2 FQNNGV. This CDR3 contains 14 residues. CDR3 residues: CASSPGDRYTEAFF. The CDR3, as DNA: TGTGCCAGCAGCCCAGGTGACAGGTACACTGAAGCTTTCTTT.

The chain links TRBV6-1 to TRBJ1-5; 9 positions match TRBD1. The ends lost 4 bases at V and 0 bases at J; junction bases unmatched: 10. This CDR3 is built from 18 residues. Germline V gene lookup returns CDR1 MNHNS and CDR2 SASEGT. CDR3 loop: CASSVRDRVFYSNQPQHF. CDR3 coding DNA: TGTGCCAGCAGTGTCCGGGACAGGGTCTTCTATAGCAATCAGCCCCAGCATTTT.

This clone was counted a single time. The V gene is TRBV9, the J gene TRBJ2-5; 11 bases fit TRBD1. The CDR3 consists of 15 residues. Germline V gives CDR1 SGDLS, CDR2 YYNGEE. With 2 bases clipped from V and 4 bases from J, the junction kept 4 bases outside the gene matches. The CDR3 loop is CASSVTGTGGETQYF. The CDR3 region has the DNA TGTGCCAGCAGCGTGACCGGGACAGGGGGAGAGACCCAGTACTTC.

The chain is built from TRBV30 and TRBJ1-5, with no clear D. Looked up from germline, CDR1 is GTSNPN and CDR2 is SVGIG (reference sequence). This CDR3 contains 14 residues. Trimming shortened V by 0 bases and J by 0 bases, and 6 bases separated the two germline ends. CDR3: CAWSVSNSNQPQHF. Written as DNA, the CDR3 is TGTGCCTGGAGTGTGTCAAATAGCAATCAGCCCCAGCATTTT.

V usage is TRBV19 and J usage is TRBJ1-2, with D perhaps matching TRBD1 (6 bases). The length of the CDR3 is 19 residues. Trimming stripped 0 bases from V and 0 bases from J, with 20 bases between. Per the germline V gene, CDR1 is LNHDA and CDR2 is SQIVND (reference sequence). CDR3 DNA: TGTGCCAGTAGTATAGATCTTTCAAGCCCACAGGGCACTAACTATGGCTACACCTTC. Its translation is CASSIDLSSPQGTNYGYTF.

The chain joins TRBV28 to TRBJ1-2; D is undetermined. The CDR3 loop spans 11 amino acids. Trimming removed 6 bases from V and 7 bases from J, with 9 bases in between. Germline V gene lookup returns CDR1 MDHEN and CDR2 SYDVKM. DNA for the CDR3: TGTGCCAGCAGCCAATACGGTGGCTACACCTTC. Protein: CASSQYGGYTF.

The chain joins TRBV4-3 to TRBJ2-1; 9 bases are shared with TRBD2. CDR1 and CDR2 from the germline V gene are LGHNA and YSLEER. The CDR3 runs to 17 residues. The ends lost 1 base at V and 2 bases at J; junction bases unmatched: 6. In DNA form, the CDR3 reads TGCGCCAGCAGCCAAGTCGGGCTAGCGGGGCCCTACAATGAGCAGTTCTTC. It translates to CASSQVGLAGPYNEQFF.

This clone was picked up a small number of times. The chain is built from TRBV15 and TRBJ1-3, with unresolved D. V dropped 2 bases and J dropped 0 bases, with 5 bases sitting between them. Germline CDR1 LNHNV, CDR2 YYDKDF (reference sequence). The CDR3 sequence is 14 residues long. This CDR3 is CATSRPDSGNTIYF. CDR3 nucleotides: TGTGCCACCAGCAGACCAGACTCTGGAAACACCATATATTTT.

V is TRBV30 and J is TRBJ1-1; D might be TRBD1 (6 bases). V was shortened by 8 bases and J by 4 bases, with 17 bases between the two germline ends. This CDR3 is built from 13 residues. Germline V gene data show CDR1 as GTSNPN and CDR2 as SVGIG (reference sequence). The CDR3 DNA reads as TGTGCCGCGGACCGAACAGGGTCCACTGAAGCTTTCTTT. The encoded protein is CAADRTGSTEAFF.

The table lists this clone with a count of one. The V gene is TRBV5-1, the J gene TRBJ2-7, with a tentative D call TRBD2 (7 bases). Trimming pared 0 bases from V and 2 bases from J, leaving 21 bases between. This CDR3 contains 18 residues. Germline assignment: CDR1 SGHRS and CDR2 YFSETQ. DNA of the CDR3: TGCGCCAGCAGCTTGGGGCACCCTGGGGGGGGGCAAACCTACGAGCAGTACTTC. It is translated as CASSLGHPGGGQTYEQYF.

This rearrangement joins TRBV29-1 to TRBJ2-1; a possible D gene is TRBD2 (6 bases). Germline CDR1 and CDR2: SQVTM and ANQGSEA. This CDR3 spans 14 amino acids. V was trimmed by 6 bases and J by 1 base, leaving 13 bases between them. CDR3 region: CSVPKEGSYNEQFF. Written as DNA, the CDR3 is TGCAGCGTGCCCAAGGAGGGATCCTACAATGAGCAGTTCTTC.

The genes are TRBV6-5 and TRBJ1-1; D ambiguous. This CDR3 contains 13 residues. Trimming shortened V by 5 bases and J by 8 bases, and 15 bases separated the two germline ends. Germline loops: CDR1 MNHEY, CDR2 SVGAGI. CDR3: CASSTPRAAEAFF. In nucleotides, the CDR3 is TGTGCCAGCAGTACGCCCCGAGCGGCAGAAGCTTTCTTT.

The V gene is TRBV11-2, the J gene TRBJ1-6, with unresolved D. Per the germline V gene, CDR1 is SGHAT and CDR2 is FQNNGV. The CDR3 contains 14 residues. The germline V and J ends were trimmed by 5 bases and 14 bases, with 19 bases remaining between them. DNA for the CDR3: TGTGCCAGCAGCCCGCGGGATATATCAGTGGCCCTCCACTTT. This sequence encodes CASSPRDISVALHF.

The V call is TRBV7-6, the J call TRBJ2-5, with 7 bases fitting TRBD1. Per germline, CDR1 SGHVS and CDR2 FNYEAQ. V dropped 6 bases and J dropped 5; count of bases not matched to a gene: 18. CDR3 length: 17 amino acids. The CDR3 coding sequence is TGTGCCAGCAGTTCCGCGAGCATACAGGGGCTAATGGAGACCCAGTACTTC. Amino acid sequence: CASSSASIQGLMETQYF.

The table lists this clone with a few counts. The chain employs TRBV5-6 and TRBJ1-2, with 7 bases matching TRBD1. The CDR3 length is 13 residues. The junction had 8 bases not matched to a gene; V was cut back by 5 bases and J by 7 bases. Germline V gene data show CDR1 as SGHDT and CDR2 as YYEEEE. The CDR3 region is CASSNRGLGGYTF. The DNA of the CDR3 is TGTGCCAGCAGTAACAGGGGACTAGGTGGCTACACCTTC.

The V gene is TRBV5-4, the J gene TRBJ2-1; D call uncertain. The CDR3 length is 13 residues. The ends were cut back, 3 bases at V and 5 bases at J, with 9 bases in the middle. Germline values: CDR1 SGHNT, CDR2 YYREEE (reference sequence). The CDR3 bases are TGTGCCAGCAGCTGGTCTATCCACAATGAGCAGTTCTTC. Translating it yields CASSWSIHNEQFF.

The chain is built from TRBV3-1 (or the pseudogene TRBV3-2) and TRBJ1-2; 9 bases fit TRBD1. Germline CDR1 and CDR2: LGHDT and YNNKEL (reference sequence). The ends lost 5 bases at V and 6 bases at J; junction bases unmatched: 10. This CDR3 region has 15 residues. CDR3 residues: CASSYRPTGGNGYTF. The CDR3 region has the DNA TGTGCCAGCAGCTACCGACCGACAGGGGGGAATGGCTACACCTTC.

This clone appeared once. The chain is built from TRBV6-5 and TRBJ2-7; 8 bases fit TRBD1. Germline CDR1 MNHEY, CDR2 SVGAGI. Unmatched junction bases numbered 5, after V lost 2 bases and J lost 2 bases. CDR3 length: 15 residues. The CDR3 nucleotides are TGTGCCAGCAGTTACGGACAGGGACGACCCTACGAGCAGTACTTC. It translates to CASSYGQGRPYEQYF.

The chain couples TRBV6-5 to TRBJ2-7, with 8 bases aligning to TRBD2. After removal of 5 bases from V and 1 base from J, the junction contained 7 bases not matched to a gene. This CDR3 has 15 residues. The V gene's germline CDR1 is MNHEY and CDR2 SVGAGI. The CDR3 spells CASSPMSGGSYEQYF. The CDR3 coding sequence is TGTGCCAGCAGTCCTATGAGCGGGGGATCCTACGAGCAGTACTTC.

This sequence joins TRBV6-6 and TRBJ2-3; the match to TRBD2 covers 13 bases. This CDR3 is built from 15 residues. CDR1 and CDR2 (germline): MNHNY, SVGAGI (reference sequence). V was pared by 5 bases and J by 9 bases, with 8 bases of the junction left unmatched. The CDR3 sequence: CASSTSGTSGATQYF. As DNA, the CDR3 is TGTGCCAGCAGTACCTCCGGGACTAGCGGGGCCACGCAGTATTTT.